One and the same sample provided the 29 T cell receptor beta chains below, sequenced in a study of beta chain features in type 1 diabetes. General study points: Type 1 diabetes patients showed a moderate but significant shortening of TCRB CDR3s in all four CD4+ subsets.

Antigens for these TCRs are unknown. As every portion of the isolated RNA was reverse transcribed, the sequencing read expressed TCRB transcripts. Sequencing used immunoSEQ multiplex PCR; TCRdb keeps in-frame clones, though not all of them. This sample yields around 690,000 clones, of which under 15% are seen a single time; 0.095% to 0.15% belongs to the top ten. Sequencing was performed on naive CD4+ T cells from blood. The receptors come from a man aged 25-40 years with type 1 diabetes.

In its sample, this clone was seen a few times. J is TRBJ2-4 and V is TRBV7-2; no definite D call. The ends were cut back, 5 bases at V and 9 bases at J, with 11 bases in the middle. The CDR3 is 12 residues long. Germline-derived CDR1 and CDR2 are SGHTA and FQGNSA. The CDR3 sequence is CASSPDPSIQYF. DNA for the CDR3: TGTGCCAGCAGCCCAGACCCCAGCATTCAGTACTTC.

This clone was detected a few times. The chain uses TRBV9 and TRBJ2-3, with TRBD1 matching 8 bases. This CDR3 comprises 17 residues. CDR1 and CDR2 from the germline V gene are SGDLS and YYNGEE. V dropped 4 bases and J dropped 2; count of bases not matched to a gene: 12. In nucleotides, the CDR3 is TGTGCCAGCAGCCTCCGACAGGGGATGACCGCCACAGATACGCAGTATTTT. It yields the protein CASSLRQGMTATDTQYF.

V is TRBV6-5 and J is TRBJ2-1, with a weak D call TRBD1 (5 bases). The V and J ends lost 4 bases and 0 bases respectively, with 13 bases between them. Germline lookup yields CDR1 MNHEY and CDR2 SVGAGI. The CDR3 has 16 residues. CDR3 amino acids: CASSSYTGLSYNEQFF. CDR3 in DNA: TGTGCCAGCAGTTCCTACACAGGTCTCTCCTACAATGAGCAGTTCTTC.

The genes are TRBV5-1 and TRBJ2-3; D is unresolved. V was clipped by 2 bases and J by 4 bases, with 5 bases between them. CDR1 is SGHRS and CDR2 is YFSETQ in the germline V gene. The CDR3 sequence is 12 residues long. CDR3 sequence: CASSLSADTQYF. CDR3 DNA sequence: TGCGCCAGCAGCTTATCAGCAGATACGCAGTATTTT.

Regarding this clone: The sample holds other DNA sequences that translate to the same CDR3. The gene calls are TRBV9 and TRBJ1-2; the D is unclear. Germline loops: CDR1 SGDLS, CDR2 YYNGEE. Trimming cost V 0 bases and J 0 bases, with 9 bases left between them. The CDR3 consists of 15 residues. For the CDR3, the DNA is TGTGCCAGCAGCGTAGCTCCAGGAGCTAACTATGGCTACACCTTC. Residues: CASSVAPGANYGYTF.

This clone was counted between two and nine times. The J gene is TRBJ1-6, the V gene TRBV7-8; tentative D call: TRBD1 (6 bases). Germline V gene lookup returns CDR1 SGHVS and CDR2 FQNEAQ. Trimming took off 5 bases at V and 0 bases at J, with 11 bases between the two ends. This CDR3 is built from 16 residues. CDR3 in DNA: TGTGCCAGCAGCGTACAGGGCAGCTCCTATAATTCACCCCTCCACTTT. It is translated as CASSVQGSSYNSPLHF.

CDR3 in DNA: TGCGCCAGCAGTCCACGTCAAAGGGGACATCCTAATGAAAAACTGTTTTTT. It is translated as CASSPRQRGHPNEKLFF. The chain employs TRBV23-1 and TRBJ1-4; possibly TRBD1 for D (6 bases). TRBV23-1 belongs to the ORF category, with a function that is uncertain. The CDR3 has 17 amino acids. V was cut by 4 bases and J by 3 bases, with 18 bases left in between.

This clone has just a few counts. In nucleotides, the CDR3 is TGTGCCAGCAGCGTACGCCGGGGGGCCATTAAAACTAGCACAGATACGCAGTATTTT. The encoded protein is CASSVRRGAIKTSTDTQYF. V usage is TRBV5-6 and J usage is TRBJ2-3, with a possible D match to TRBD2 (7 bases). Germline V gives CDR1 SGHDT, CDR2 YYEEEE. Trimming pared 4 bases from V and 0 bases from J, leaving 24 bases between. The CDR3 runs 19 residues.

The chain combines TRBV7-2 with TRBJ2-1; no clear D. The V end lost 5 bases, the J end lost 0 bases, and 11 bases lay between the germline ends. The germline gives CDR1 SGHTA, CDR2 FQGNSA. The CDR3 totals 15 residues. This CDR3 is CASSLGVSSYNEQFF. Here the CDR3 DNA reads TGTGCCAGCAGCCTCGGTGTCAGCTCCTACAATGAGCAGTTCTTC.

The chain has TRBV10-3 and TRBJ1-6, with 7 bases aligning to TRBD1. The J segment lost 5 bases and the V segment lost 7 bases, leaving 8 bases of the junction unmatched. From germline, CDR1 is ENHRY and CDR2 SYGVKD. This CDR3 comprises 15 residues. The CDR3 protein is CAINEGTGDNSPLHF. The CDR3 DNA sequence: TGTGCCATCAACGAGGGTACAGGGGATAATTCACCCCTCCACTTT.

The chain has TRBV18 and TRBJ2-5; D gene ambiguous. Deletions cut 5 bases from V and 1 base from J, with 8 bases between. Germline loops: CDR1 KGHSH, CDR2 LQKENI. This CDR3 comprises 13 residues. This CDR3 is CASSSSLQETQYF. The CDR3 DNA sequence: TGTGCCAGCTCAAGTTCCCTCCAAGAGACCCAGTACTTC.

This chain connects TRBV14 to TRBJ2-5, with 7 positions matching TRBD1. Trimming took 2 bases from V and 9 from J; bases not matched to a gene: 6. Looked up from germline, CDR1 is SGHDN and CDR2 is FVKESK. The CDR3 is 13 residues long. The CDR3 region has the DNA TGTGCCAGCAGCCAAAGGGACAGCTTGGCCCAGTACTTC. Encoded protein: CASSQRDSLAQYF.

The J gene is TRBJ1-3, the V gene TRBV7-9, with 9 bases that match TRBD1. The CDR3 runs 14 residues. The junction had 5 bases not matched to a gene; V was cut back by 3 bases and J by 8 bases. From germline, CDR1 is SEHNR and CDR2 FQNEAQ (reference sequence). The CDR3 region is CASSFRTGADTIYF. The CDR3 nucleotides are TGTGCCAGCAGCTTCCGGACAGGGGCGGACACCATATATTTT.

The sample holds a few counts of this clone. The chain's CDR3 is CASSYPTGRGETQYF. The DNA for the CDR3 is TGTGCCAGCAGTTACCCGACAGGGAGGGGAGAGACCCAGTACTTC. This chain connects TRBV6-5 to TRBJ2-5; TRBD1 or TRBD2 may be the D gene (7 bases each). The CDR3 runs 15 residues. Trimming left V 2 bases short and J 4 bases short, with 14 bases between. Germline values: CDR1 MNHEY, CDR2 SVGAGI.

This clone was counted a few times. The chain has TRBV4-3 and TRBJ1-1; D is possibly TRBD1 (5 bases). Germline V gene sequence: CDR1 LGHNA, CDR2 YSLEER. The CDR3 contains 18 residues. V lost 0 bases, J lost 5 bases, and 22 bases lay in between. The CDR3 is CASSQDLNGAGGGTEAFF. CDR3 nucleotide sequence: TGCGCCAGCAGCCAAGACTTAAACGGGGCAGGCGGTGGGACTGAAGCTTTCTTT.

The rearrangement uses TRBV5-6 and TRBJ1-2; D unresolved. The CDR3 has 14 residues. V dropped 2 bases and J dropped 4 bases, with 12 bases sitting between them. CDR1 SGHDT and CDR2 YYEEEE come from the germline V gene. The CDR3 spells CASSFRNGPYGYTF. For the CDR3, the DNA is TGTGCCAGCAGCTTTAGGAACGGACCCTATGGCTACACCTTC.

The V gene is TRBV10-3, the J gene TRBJ2-2, with 7 bases identical to TRBD1. The CDR3 loop spans 14 amino acids. Unmatched junction bases numbered 2, after V lost 4 bases and J lost 3 bases. Looked up from germline, CDR1 is ENHRY and CDR2 is SYGVKD. The CDR3 coding sequence is TGTGCCATCAGTGGAGACAGGGACACCGGGGAGCTGTTTTTT. Its protein is CAISGDRDTGELFF.

CDR3 DNA sequence: TGTGCCAGCAGCCTAATAACAGGGGACACTGAAGCTTTCTTT. Amino acids: CASSLITGDTEAFF. The chain recombines TRBV14 with TRBJ1-1; 7 bases are a match to TRBD1. The trim removed 4 bases at V and 3 bases at J, leaving 5 bases unmatched. The CDR3 contains 14 residues. The V gene's germline CDR1 is SGHDN and CDR2 FVKESK.

The gene calls are TRBV7-2 and TRBJ1-1, with D unclear. The CDR3 spans 13 residues. V lost 7 bases and J lost 0, with 9 bases in between. The germline V gene encodes CDR1 SGHTA and CDR2 FQGNSA. The CDR3 region is CASTPQVNTEAFF. CDR3 DNA: TGTGCCAGCACCCCCCAGGTGAACACTGAAGCTTTCTTT.

The sample holds a few counts of this clone. The V and J genes are TRBV5-1 and TRBJ2-5, with 7 bases that match TRBD1. The CDR3 is made up of 14 amino acids. The germline CDR1 and CDR2 sequences are SGHRS and YFSETQ. V trimming: 5 bases; J trimming: 2 bases; junction bases outside the gene matches: 6. The DNA for the CDR3 is TGCGCCAGCAGGGATGGACAGGTTCAAGAGACCCAGTACTTC. Translating gives CASRDGQVQETQYF.

This clone was recorded a few times. The genes are TRBV28 and TRBJ2-7, with D uncertain. The CDR3 is 12 amino acids. Trimming took off 5 bases at V and 7 bases at J, with 12 bases between the two ends. Germline-derived CDR1 and CDR2 are MDHEN and SYDVKM. CDR3 sequence (DNA): TGTGCCAGCAGTGTCGCCCTGGGGGAGCAGTACTTC. Protein sequence: CASSVALGEQYF.

This chain joins TRBV2 and TRBJ1-2; D not certain. V gave up 4 bases and J gave up 2 bases, with 11 bases separating them. CDR1 is SNHLY and CDR2 is FYNNEI in the germline V gene. This CDR3 region has 14 residues. CDR3 amino acids: CASSAQTRNYGYTF. The CDR3 DNA sequence: TGTGCCAGCAGTGCCCAGACGCGGAACTATGGCTACACCTTC.

The chain joins TRBV4-3 to TRBJ2-3; D perhaps matches TRBD2 (6 bases). CDR3 length equals 15 residues. The ends were cut back, 2 bases at V and 2 bases at J, with 11 bases in the middle. Germline CDR1 and CDR2: LGHNA and YSLEER. This CDR3 reads CASSQSSGYTDTQYF. CDR3 coding DNA: TGCGCCAGCAGCCAAAGTAGCGGCTACACAGATACGCAGTATTTT.

The table lists this clone with a few counts. This chain connects TRBV7-9 to TRBJ2-5; no reliable D call. Looked up from germline, CDR1 is SEHNR and CDR2 is FQNEAQ (reference sequence). The ends were cut back, 3 bases at V and 2 bases at J, with 16 bases in the middle. This CDR3 is built from 16 residues. Here the CDR3 DNA reads TGTGCCAGCAGCTTCTCCCGGGTTTCTGGGCAAGAGACCCAGTACTTC. Its translation is CASSFSRVSGQETQYF.

This clone appeared a few times. The identical CDR3 is also encoded by other nucleotide sequences in the sample. The V call is TRBV5-1, the J call TRBJ1-1, with D uncertain. Germline values: CDR1 SGHRS, CDR2 YFSETQ. The CDR3 is 13 residues long. Trimming removed 0 bases at V and 1 base at J, with 4 bases between. CDR3 residues: CASSLGRNTEAFF. The CDR3 coding sequence is TGCGCCAGCAGCTTGGGCAGGAACACTGAAGCTTTCTTT.

The rearrangement links TRBV5-1 to TRBJ2-7; D unresolved. This CDR3 has 12 residues. V was clipped by 0 bases and J by 4 bases, with 5 bases between them. Germline-derived CDR1 and CDR2 are SGHRS and YFSETQ. The CDR3 spells CASSLAEYEQYF. CDR3 nucleotide sequence: TGCGCCAGCAGCTTGGCTGAGTACGAGCAGTACTTC.

This clone appeared a few times. The chain employs TRBV4-3 and TRBJ2-7; TRBD1 matches 7 bases. The J segment lost 2 bases and the V segment lost 0 bases, leaving 10 bases of the junction unmatched. CDR1 and CDR2 (germline): LGHNA, YSLEER. The CDR3 is made up of 17 amino acids. CDR3 nucleotide sequence: TGCGCCAGCAGCCAAGATAAATCCGGGACAGTTACCTACGAGCAGTACTTC. It translates to CASSQDKSGTVTYEQYF.

This sequence joins TRBV5-6 and TRBJ1-2; 7 bases line up with TRBD1. This CDR3 contains 14 residues. Germline V gene data show CDR1 as SGHDT and CDR2 as YYEEEE. Trimming removed 4 bases from V and 4 bases from J; junction bases left unmatched: 7. CDR3 residues: CASSLEGQIYGYTF. In nucleotides, the CDR3 is TGTGCCAGCAGCCTCGAGGGACAGATCTATGGCTACACCTTC.

This clone has a handful of counts. The V call is TRBV7-2, the J call TRBJ1-5, with 8 nucleotides matching TRBD1. V was pared by 5 bases and J by 7 bases, with 13 bases of the junction left unmatched. This CDR3 region has 16 residues. Germline values: CDR1 SGHTA, CDR2 FQGNSA. The CDR3: CASSIGQGSTGQPQHF. CDR3 nucleotides: TGTGCCAGCAGCATCGGACAGGGATCCACTGGGCAGCCCCAGCATTTT.